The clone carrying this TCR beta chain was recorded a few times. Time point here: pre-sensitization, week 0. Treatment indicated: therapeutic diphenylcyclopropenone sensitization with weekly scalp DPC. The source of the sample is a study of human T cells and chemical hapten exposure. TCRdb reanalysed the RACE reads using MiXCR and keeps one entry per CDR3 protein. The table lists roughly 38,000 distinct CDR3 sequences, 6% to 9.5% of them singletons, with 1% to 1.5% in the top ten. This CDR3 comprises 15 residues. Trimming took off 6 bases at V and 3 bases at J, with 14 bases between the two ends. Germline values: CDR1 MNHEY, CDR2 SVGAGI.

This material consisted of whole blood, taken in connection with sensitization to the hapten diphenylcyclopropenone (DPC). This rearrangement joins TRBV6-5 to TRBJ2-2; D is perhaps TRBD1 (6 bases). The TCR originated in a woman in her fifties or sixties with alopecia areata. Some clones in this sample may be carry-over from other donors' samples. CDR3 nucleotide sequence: TGTGCCAGCAGCTCGTTCGGACAGTACACCGGGGAGCTGTTTTTT. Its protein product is CASSSFGQYTGELFF.